The present T cell receptor (beta chain) was sequenced within a study of blood T cell repertoires in COVID-19. Study context: Acute-phase and convalescent COVID-19 samples originated in the United States, Italy and Spain. Sources were T cells, B-cell-depleted T cells, or PBMCs; the material itself was cDNA or gDNA.

V was clipped by 6 bases and J by 2 bases, with 5 bases between them. Looked up from germline, CDR1 is SGHTA and CDR2 is FQGTGA. The CDR3 sequence is 13 residues long. This clone was detected only a few times. Methods used by the authors: Nucleated cell counts were estimated from reference gene primer amplification. The repertoire was sequenced with immunoSEQ multiplex PCR; TCRdb's copy has only in-frame clones and lacks some. V and J calls and clone size are those listed in that table; D and trimming were worked out from the DNA. The table includes tens of thousands of clones, 80% to 90% detected once.

The receptor comes from a woman in her sixties or seventies with acute or convalescent COVID-19. The chain recombines TRBV7-3 with TRBJ2-6; D unclear. The sample comprised peripheral blood. The chain's CDR3 is CASRSAGANVLTF. In DNA, the CDR3 is TGTGCCAGCAGGAGTGCTGGGGCCAACGTCCTGACTTTC.